The rows below give T cell receptor beta chains drawn from one sample of a study of T cells in Graves' hyperthyroidism and ophthalmopathy. TCRdb used MiXCR to reprocess the multiplex PCR reads, holding one entry per CDR3 protein. In the table there are 550,000 to 700,000 distinct CDR3 sequences, 14% to 15% of which are singletons. The sequencing sample was made of blood. Every receptor here comes from a woman between 40 and 55 years old with Graves' ophthalmopathy. CDR3s include the opening cysteine and the closing phenylalanine or tryptophan. D genes are given only for firm matches. Rows give clone size only sometimes, using once, few, many, or a class for an expanded clone.

TRBJ1-1,TRBV27,.,.,CASSVSGGSPEAFF,TGTGCCAGCAGTGTATCGGGGGGGAGTCCTGAAGCTTTCTTT
TRBJ2-6,TRBV6-1,.,many,CASSEVRGGTGANVLTF,TGTGCCAGCAGTGAAGTCAGGGGGGGCACTGGGGCCAACGTCCTGACTTTC
TRBJ1-2,TRBV11-1,TRBD1,many,CASSLASGTALYGYTF,TGTGCCAGCAGCTTAGCTTCCGGGACAGCACTCTATGGCTACACCTTC
TRBJ1-5,TRBV19,.,many,CASSTEVSNQPQHF,TGTGCCAGTAGTACCGAGGTTAGCAATCAGCCCCAGCATTTT
TRBJ2-7,TRBV7-2,.,many,CASSLEVLDYEQYF,TGTGCCAGCAGCTTAGAGGTTCTGGACTACGAGCAGTACTTC
TRBJ2-6,TRBV27,.,many,CASSLSIPYSGANVLTF,TGTGCCAGCAGTTTGTCTATTCCCTACTCTGGGGCCAACGTCCTGACTTTC
TRBJ2-2,TRBV29-1,.,.,CSVEGKDTGELFF,TGCAGCGTTGAAGGAAAGGACACCGGGGAGCTGTTTTTT
TRBJ2-2,TRBV12-5,.,.,CASGLFSGPTGELFF,TGTGCTAGTGGTTTGTTTTCAGGGCCCACCGGGGAGCTGTTTTTT
TRBJ1-1,TRBV20-1,.,few,CSTADSEAFF,TGCAGCACCGCAGACAGTGAAGCTTTCTTT
TRBJ1-1,TRBV11-2,.,many,CASSLVSYSGTEAFF,TGTGCCAGCAGCTTAGTCTCATACAGTGGCACTGAAGCTTTCTTT
TRBJ1-2,TRBV5-1,.,many,CASSLNADGYTF,TGCGCCAGCAGCTTGAACGCAGATGGCTACACCTTC
TRBJ2-7,TRBV11-2,.,many,CASSSSWRSEQYF,TGTGCCAGCAGCTCGTCTTGGCGATCCGAGCAGTACTTC
TRBJ1-2,TRBV20-1,.,few,CSARDGYNYGYTF,TGCAGTGCGAGAGACGGGTACAACTATGGCTACACCTTC
TRBJ1-5,TRBV19,TRBD1,many,CASSTTGGAGQPQHF,TGTGCCAGTAGTACAACAGGGGGCGCGGGTCAGCCCCAGCATTTT
TRBJ1-5,TRBV27,.,many,CASSSDRLNQPQHF,TGTGCCAGCAGTTCAGACAGGCTAAATCAGCCCCAGCATTTT
TRBJ1-6,TRBV11-2,TRBD1,few,CASSLQGVSYNSPLHF,TGTGCCAGCAGCTTACAGGGGGTCTCCTATAATTCACCCCTCCACTTT
TRBJ2-2,TRBV3-1,.,many,CASRRRTSGEVGELFF,TGTGCCAGCAGGCGGAGAACCTCAGGGGAGGTCGGGGAGCTGTTTTTT
TRBJ2-5,TRBV5-1,.,many,CASSQGPQETQYF,TGCGCCAGCAGCCAGGGACCGCAAGAGACCCAGTACTTC
TRBJ1-1,TRBV28,TRBD1,many,CASSDRGRIEAFF,TGTGCCAGCAGCGACAGGGGGCGTATTGAAGCTTTCTTT
TRBJ2-5,TRBV19,.,many,CATRRVPQETQYF,TGTGCCACCCGGCGGGTACCCCAAGAGACCCAGTACTTC
TRBJ2-5,TRBV12-5,TRBD1,.,CASGQGAYQETQYF,TGTGCTAGTGGACAGGGGGCGTACCAAGAGACCCAGTACTTC
TRBJ2-5,TRBV6-5,.,many,CASSYGGRDQETQYF,TGTGCCAGCAGTTACGGCGGCAGGGATCAAGAGACCCAGTACTTC
TRBJ2-6,TRBV28,.,many,CASKRSSSAGANVLTF,TGTGCCAGCAAGAGGAGTAGCTCAGCTGGGGCCAACGTCCTGACTTTC
TRBJ1-6,TRBV7-9,.,.,CASSQEPNRANSPLHF,TGTGCCAGCAGCCAAGAGCCGAACAGGGCTAATTCACCCCTCCACTTT
TRBJ2-7,TRBV11-2,.,few,CASSFGMTYEQYF,TGTGCCAGCAGCTTCGGGATGACCTACGAGCAGTACTTC
TRBJ2-5,TRBV28,.,few,CASSPPNQWETQYF,TGTGCCAGCAGCCCCCCAAACCAGTGGGAGACCCAGTACTTC